The next 32 T cell receptor beta chains were all read from a single sample in a study of regulatory T cells in long-lasting Graves disease. Arm-PCR with iRepertoire HTBI primers amplified the CDR3 regions for these TCR beta libraries. MiXCR, run by TCRdb on the multiplex PCR reads, gives a single entry per CDR3 protein. The table has about 470,000 distinct CDR3 sequences, roughly 16% seen once. Time point specified: newly diagnosed GD, antithyroid drugs for less than 3 months. The TCR library used RNA extracted from PBMCs. The same specimen was also included in a second study, on T cells in Graves' hyperthyroidism and ophthalmopathy.

This material consisted of peripheral blood mononuclear cells (PBMCs), taken at new diagnosis, from a patient treated with antithyroid drugs. These receptors all stem from a middle-aged man with Graves disease.

The chain uses TRBV12-3 or TRBV12-4 and TRBJ2-1, with 16 bases aligning to TRBD2. This CDR3 has 18 residues. The V segment lost 4 bases and the J segment 8 bases; nucleotides outside the gene matches: 11. DNA for the CDR3: TGTGCCAGCAGTTCCTCCGGGACTAGCGGGAGGGCCGACCATGAGCAGTTCTTC. Translated: CASSSSGTSGRADHEQFF.

Only a few counts were recorded for this clonotype. This chain joins TRBV6-1 and TRBJ1-1; D is perhaps TRBD1 (5 bases). The V end lost 10 bases, the J end lost 7 bases, and 19 bases lay between the germline ends. Germline V gene data show CDR1 as MNHNS and CDR2 as SASEGT. This CDR3 is 13 amino acids long. This CDR3 is CATHGGGAVEAFF. CDR3 DNA: TGTGCCACCCATGGGGGAGGTGCGGTTGAAGCTTTCTTT.

The chain recombines TRBV19 with TRBJ2-7, with D tentatively TRBD1 or TRBD2 (5 bases each). The CDR3 covers 11 residues. V shed 8 bases and J shed 7 bases, with 12 bases lying between them. Germline V gene lookup returns CDR1 LNHDA and CDR2 SQIVND (reference sequence). The CDR3: CASDPREEQYF. Written as DNA, the CDR3 is TGTGCCAGTGACCCCAGGGAGGAGCAGTACTTC.

This clonotype showed up many times. V usage is TRBV7-9 and J usage is TRBJ2-7; D might be TRBD2 (5 bases). The CDR3 is 14 amino acids. Trimming removed 0 bases from V and 5 bases from J, with 11 bases in between. Germline lookup yields CDR1 SEHNR and CDR2 FQNEAQ (reference sequence). The CDR3 sequence: CASSLARAADEQYF. Here the CDR3 DNA reads TGTGCCAGCAGCTTAGCGAGGGCTGCCGACGAGCAGTACTTC.

This clonotype appeared many times. The chain links TRBV28 to TRBJ2-2, with 9 bases fitting TRBD1. The germline V gene has CDR1 MDHEN and CDR2 SYDVKM. Losses at the gene ends were 4 bases for V and 4 bases for J; bases not matched to a gene: 10. This CDR3 spans 17 amino acids. For the CDR3, the DNA is TGTGCCAGCAGTTATGAAGGACAGGGGTTCGGCACCGGGGAGCTGTTTTTT. Its translation: CASSYEGQGFGTGELFF.

This clonotype was detected a few times. V is TRBV19 and J is TRBJ2-1; 11 bases line up with TRBD2. CDR1 and CDR2 from the germline V gene are LNHDA and SQIVND (reference sequence). The V gene end was trimmed by 4 bases and the J gene end by 8 bases; junction bases not matched to a gene: 7. The CDR3 has 15 residues. The CDR3: CASSTGLAGEDEQFF. The CDR3 nucleotides are TGTGCCAGTAGTACCGGACTAGCGGGCGAGGATGAGCAGTTCTTC.

J is TRBJ2-1 and V is TRBV5-8, with D possibly matching TRBD1 (6 bases). The V gene's germline CDR1 is SGHTS and CDR2 YDEGEE. The CDR3 sequence is 15 residues long. V lost 10 bases and J lost 0, with 17 bases in between. The CDR3 DNA sequence: TGTGCCGGAAATCCTAGACAGGACTCCTACAATGAGCAGTTCTTC. Translation: CAGNPRQDSYNEQFF.

This clonotype was counted a few times. The genes are TRBV9 and TRBJ2-6, with D tentatively TRBD1 or TRBD2 (5 bases each). V was shortened by 4 bases and J by 4 bases, with 15 bases between the two germline ends. The germline V gene encodes CDR1 SGDLS and CDR2 YYNGEE. This CDR3 has 16 amino acids. Here the CDR3 DNA reads TGTGCCAGCAGCCGGGGACCCCCGGGAGGGGCCAACGTCCTGACTTTC. Translation gives CASSRGPPGGANVLTF.

This clonotype came up a few times. This chain uses TRBV6-2 or TRBV6-3 with TRBJ1-1; 8 nucleotides line up with TRBD1. J gave up 4 bases and V 2 bases, and 6 bases lay outside the gene matches. Per the germline V gene, CDR1 is MNHEY and CDR2 is SVGEGT. The CDR3 covers 15 residues. This CDR3 reads CASSYDRGLGTEAFF. The CDR3 coding sequence is TGTGCCAGCAGTTACGACAGGGGTCTGGGCACTGAAGCTTTCTTT.

This clonotype was picked up many times. This rearrangement joins TRBV12-3 or TRBV12-4 to TRBJ1-6; a possible D gene is TRBD1 (5 bases). This CDR3 spans 14 amino acids. V gave up 2 bases and J gave up 9 bases, with 11 bases separating them. CDR3 coding DNA: TGTGCCAGCAGTTTAAAGGGGCTGGGTTCACCCCTCCACTTT. The encoded protein is CASSLKGLGSPLHF.

A remark on this clonotype: One base away lies a much larger clone, so this may be a sequencing read error. J is TRBJ2-1 and V is TRBV20-1; no definite D call. The CDR3 contains 13 residues. Per germline, CDR1 DFQATT and CDR2 SNEGSKA (reference sequence). The CDR3 sequence: CSVVLLIRNGQFF. CDR3 coding DNA: TGCAGCGTTGTACTATTGATCCGCAATGGGCAGTTCTTC.

In the case of this clonotype: Given a far larger clone just one base away, this is likely a sequencing read error. The CDR3 loop reads CASSYGLDYNGQFF. CDR3 in DNA: TGTGCCAGCAGCTATGGACTAGATTACAATGGGCAGTTCTTC. The genes are TRBV6-2 or TRBV6-3 and TRBJ2-1, with 7 bases that match TRBD2. From germline, CDR1 is MNHEY and CDR2 SVGEGT. This CDR3 has 14 amino acids.

This clonotype was picked up many times. The CDR3 DNA follows: TGTGCCAGCAGCTTGGGCCTGACAATTGAGCAGTTCTTC. Its protein product is CASSLGLTIEQFF. This chain links TRBV7-8 with TRBJ2-1, with no clear D. The CDR3 loop spans 13 amino acids. The V end lost 3 bases, the J end lost 9 bases, and 12 bases lay between the germline ends. Germline CDR1 SGHVS, CDR2 FQNEAQ.

This chain links TRBV4-1 with TRBJ2-7; weak D call: TRBD2 (5 bases). From germline, CDR1 is MGHRA and CDR2 YSYEKL. The V gene lost 0 bases and the J gene lost 4 bases, with 13 bases spanning the gap. The CDR3 loop spans 15 amino acids. CDR3 coding DNA: TGCGCCAGCAGCCAAGAAGGAAAGCGGAATTACGAGCAGTACTTC. Translation gives CASSQEGKRNYEQYF.

This clonotype was found many times. The J gene is TRBJ1-2, the V gene TRBV28, with a possible D match to TRBD1 (5 bases). This CDR3 has 13 residues. Germline loops: CDR1 MDHEN, CDR2 SYDVKM. The V and J ends lost 2 bases and 2 bases respectively, with 6 bases between them. The CDR3: CASSLGGNYGYTF. The CDR3 region has the DNA TGTGCCAGCAGTTTAGGGGGGAACTATGGCTACACCTTC.

Worth noting for this clonotype: A much bigger clone sits one base away, suggesting this may be a read error. This likely comes from a read error, as the CDR3 has no conserved phenylalanine or tryptophan at its end. The chain combines TRBV20-1 with TRBJ1-1; 7 bases are shared with TRBD1. V lost 7 bases, J lost 0 bases, and 5 bases stayed unmatched. Germline CDR1 is DFQATT and CDR2 is SNEGSKA (reference sequence). The CDR3 loop spans 13 amino acids. The CDR3 loop is CSVTGTVNTEAFL. The DNA for the CDR3 is TGCAGTGTTACCGGGACAGTGAACACTGAAGCTTTCCTT.

The table lists this clonotype with a few counts. The V call is TRBV6-5, the J call TRBJ2-3; D is ambiguous. This CDR3 is 14 amino acids long. Germline-derived CDR1 and CDR2 are MNHEY and SVGAGI. Trimming removed 2 bases from V and 4 bases from J, with 10 bases in between. This chain's CDR3 is CASSYRGPADTQYF. The DNA of the CDR3 is TGTGCCAGCAGTTACCGTGGCCCCGCAGATACGCAGTATTTT.

This clonotype showed up just once. This chain links TRBV2 with TRBJ2-5; 7 bases are a match to TRBD2. V gave up 4 bases and J gave up 0 bases; unmatched junction bases: 5. Germline CDR1 and CDR2: SNHLY and FYNNEI. The CDR3 is 15 amino acids. The CDR3 region is CASSVVAGNQETQYF. As DNA, the CDR3 is TGTGCCAGCAGTGTGGTAGCGGGTAACCAAGAGACCCAGTACTTC.

J is TRBJ1-6 and V is TRBV6-2 or TRBV6-3; D possibly corresponds to TRBD1 (5 bases). Germline V gene lookup returns CDR1 MNHEY and CDR2 SVGEGT. CDR3 length: 18 amino acids. Trimming stripped 0 bases from V and 0 bases from J, with 12 bases between. For the CDR3, the DNA is TGTGCCAGCAGTTACTCCCCTGCAGGGAGCTCCTATAATTCACCCCTCCACTTT. It is translated as CASSYSPAGSSYNSPLHF.

This clonotype has a count of ten or more. The rearrangement joins TRBV5-1 to TRBJ2-1; 7 positions agree with TRBD1. The CDR3 is 21 amino acids. The germline gives CDR1 SGHRS, CDR2 YFSETQ. Unmatched junction bases numbered 20, after V lost 2 bases and J lost 0 bases. In DNA form, the CDR3 reads TGCGCCAGCAGCTTCGGTTCCCGGGACAGACTATCAATCAGCTCCTACAATGAGCAGTTCTTC. This codes for CASSFGSRDRLSISSYNEQFF.

V and J are TRBV6-1 and TRBJ2-1, with 16 positions matching TRBD2. The V gene's germline CDR1 is MNHNS and CDR2 SASEGT. V lost 5 bases to trimming and J lost 3 bases; unmatched junction nucleotides: 10. The CDR3 extends over 19 amino acids. This chain's CDR3 is CASSKTGTSGRAYYNEQFF. The CDR3 region has the DNA TGTGCCAGCAGTAAAACCGGGACTAGCGGGAGGGCCTACTACAATGAGCAGTTCTTC.

This clonotype was seen repeatedly, ten times or more. The chain has TRBV2 and TRBJ2-5; a possible D gene is TRBD1 (6 bases). The germline CDR1 and CDR2 sequences are SNHLY and FYNNEI. Trimming took off 4 bases at V and 2 bases at J, with 17 bases between the two ends. The CDR3 loop spans 16 amino acids. The CDR3 DNA reads TGTGCCAGCAGTGGCCGGGACAAACACCGTCAAGAGACCCAGTACTTC. Translation gives CASSGRDKHRQETQYF.

This clonotype appeared many times. The genes are TRBV29-1 and TRBJ2-3; possible D gene TRBD2, 6 bases. The length of the CDR3 is 14 residues. Germline V gene data show CDR1 as SQVTM and CDR2 as ANQGSEA. V dropped 7 bases and J dropped 1 base, with 15 bases sitting between them. The CDR3 bases are TGCAGCGGAAACACGGAGGGCGGCACAGATACGCAGTATTTT. This gives the protein CSGNTEGGTDTQYF.

The sample holds many counts of this clonotype. The genes are TRBV9 and TRBJ1-2, with 10 bases matching TRBD1. There are 15 residues in the CDR3. Trimming at V came to 6 bases and at J to 2 bases, leaving 7 bases not matched to a gene. The V gene's germline CDR1 is SGDLS and CDR2 YYNGEE. CDR3: CASKRGQGENYGYTF. The CDR3 bases are TGTGCCAGCAAAAGAGGACAGGGGGAGAACTATGGCTACACCTTC.

This clonotype has ten or more counts. The gene calls are TRBV28 and TRBJ2-2; D might be TRBD1 or TRBD2, each matching 5 bases. The CDR3 extends over 14 amino acids. Per the germline V gene, CDR1 is MDHEN and CDR2 is SYDVKM. The CDR3 bases are TGTGCTTCGACCTCGGGACGGAACACCGGGGAGCTGTTTTTT. Translating it yields CASTSGRNTGELFF. The full variable domain, in which reference TRBV28 and TRBJ2-2 provide the parts outside the CDR3, is DVKVTQSSRYLVKRTGEKVFLECVQDMDHENMFWYRQDPGLGLRLIYFSYDVKMKEKGDIPEGYSVSREKKERFSLILESASTNQTSMYLCASTSGRNTGELFFGEGSRLTVL.

The table lists this clonotype with many counts. The chain employs TRBV12-3 or TRBV12-4 and TRBJ2-1, with TRBD2 as a possible D gene (6 bases). Trimming stripped 6 bases from V and 0 bases from J, with 15 bases between. CDR3 length equals 16 residues. The CDR3 protein is CASRLFSGSSYNEQFF. CDR3 nucleotides: TGTGCCAGCAGACTATTTAGCGGTAGCTCCTACAATGAGCAGTTCTTC.

This clonotype was seen a handful of times. The chain is built from TRBV5-1 and TRBJ2-7; 9 bases fit TRBD2. This CDR3 is 16 amino acids long. Per germline, CDR1 SGHRS and CDR2 YFSETQ. V trimming: 1 base; J trimming: 5 bases; junction bases outside the gene matches: 10. CDR3 residues: CASSLIGGRGYHEQYF. DNA of the CDR3: TGCGCCAGCAGCTTGATAGGCGGGAGGGGTTATCACGAGCAGTACTTC. The variable domain in full, completed from reference TRBV5-1 and TRBJ2-7, reads KAGVTQTPRYLIKTRGQQVTLSCSPISGHRSVSWYQQTPGQGLQFLFEYFSETQRNKGNFPGRFSGRQFSNSRSEMNVSTLELGDSALYLCASSLIGGRGYHEQYFGPGTRLTVT.

This clonotype occurred a few times. The chain couples TRBV6-1 to TRBJ1-2; no reliable D call. Germline values: CDR1 MNHNS, CDR2 SASEGT. V was clipped by 7 bases and J by 0 bases, with 21 bases between them. CDR3 length equals 17 residues. The CDR3: CASKRRPGEQANYGYTF. CDR3 in DNA: TGTGCCAGCAAGAGGCGCCCAGGAGAACAAGCTAACTATGGCTACACCTTC.

This clonotype was observed many times. V gene TRBV3-1 combines with J gene TRBJ1-2, with 7 bases aligning to TRBD1. Trimming removed 2 bases from V and 2 bases from J; junction bases left unmatched: 5. The CDR3 is made up of 15 amino acids. CDR1 is LGHDT, CDR2 YNNKEL, per germline (reference sequence). In nucleotides, the CDR3 is TGTGCCAGCAGCCAACCCGGACAGGCGAACTATGGCTACACCTTC. Translating it yields CASSQPGQANYGYTF.

J is TRBJ2-7 and V is TRBV5-1; D may be TRBD2 (6 bases). This CDR3 has 15 amino acids. The ends were cut back, 0 bases at V and 4 bases at J, with 14 bases in the middle. Germline V gives CDR1 SGHRS, CDR2 YFSETQ. The CDR3 sequence: CASSLVVGDLYEQYF. In nucleotides, the CDR3 is TGCGCCAGCAGCTTGGTTGTAGGGGACTTATACGAGCAGTACTTC.

The V call is TRBV4-1, the J call TRBJ1-1; D gene uncertain. CDR1 MGHRA and CDR2 YSYEKL come from the germline V gene. The CDR3 consists of 14 residues. V gave up 3 bases and J gave up 2 bases, with 10 bases separating them. CDR3 sequence reads: CASSQEIRNTEAFF. As DNA, the CDR3 is TGCGCCAGCAGCCAGGAGATAAGAAACACTGAAGCTTTCTTT.

The V gene is TRBV6-5, the J gene TRBJ2-1; no clear D. The germline gives CDR1 MNHEY, CDR2 SVGAGI. V was pared by 0 bases and J by 4 bases, with 7 bases between. The CDR3 covers 14 residues. The DNA of the CDR3 is TGTGCCAGCAGTTACTCCCCGGCTTACAATGAGCAGTTCTTC. Amino acids: CASSYSPAYNEQFF.